This TCR beta chain originates from a study of breast tumors, draining lymph nodes, adjacent tissues (dated by TCRdb to 2016 to 2017). About the investigation overall: TCR beta repertoires were compared across tumor, adjacent nontumor tissue and axillary lymph nodes obtained from breast cancer patients. The study aimed to assess the relationships and possible T-cell exchange between tumor, surrounding tissue and draining lymph node repertoires in human breast cancer. General study outcomes and caveats: The similarity between tumor and nontumor tissue repertoires was significantly greater in luminal-like breast cancer than in basal-like breast cancer. The data were considered consistent with the idea that most tumor T cells come from the lymph node and then expand in tumor tissue. The study presented the conclusion that tumor T cells originate in lymph nodes as consistent with a hypothesis, not as something directly demonstrated. Tumor T-cell repertoires showed less diversity than lymph node repertoires and more diversity than nontumor tissue repertoires, and tumor T-cell repertoires showed preferential V and J gene usage.

The CDR3 spans 15 residues, from the cysteine through the phenylalanine. The kept DNA is CDR3 alone, 45 bases in frame from the first base. CDR1 and CDR2, looked up from the germline V gene, are SGHTA and FQGTGA. Unmatched junction bases come to 3, with V trimmed by 2 bases and J by 5 bases. This clonotype has at least ten counts. This clone's antigen is unknown. Per-nucleotide qualities are absent, and no much larger clonotype sits a single base away. The data were produced on an Illumina HiSeq 2000. Multiplex PCR amplification was used to generate the TCR beta chain libraries. High-throughput sequencing was used to analyze the amplified TCR beta chain products. Using fastp at Q25 and MiXCR, TCRdb reprocessed the public reads and kept productive beta chains. Each CDR3 protein gets just one entry, which takes the most common genes and DNA from the rows behind it. For this sample there are approximately 130,000 distinct CDR3 sequences; approximately 21% appear just once. In total, the top ten clones hold about 2.2% of the sample.

The axillary draining lymph nodes of breast cancer patients were the source of the lymph node samples. Source material: axillary lymph node tissue. The TCR sequence derives from a female donor with breast cancer. Some clones in this sample may be carry-over from other donors' samples. Recombination joined TRBV7-3 with TRBJ2-2; TRBD2 lines up with 9 middle nucleotides. The bases are TGTGCCAGCAGCTTATTAACTAGCGGGACCGGGGAGCTGTTTTTT. Its protein is CASSLLTSGTGELFF.